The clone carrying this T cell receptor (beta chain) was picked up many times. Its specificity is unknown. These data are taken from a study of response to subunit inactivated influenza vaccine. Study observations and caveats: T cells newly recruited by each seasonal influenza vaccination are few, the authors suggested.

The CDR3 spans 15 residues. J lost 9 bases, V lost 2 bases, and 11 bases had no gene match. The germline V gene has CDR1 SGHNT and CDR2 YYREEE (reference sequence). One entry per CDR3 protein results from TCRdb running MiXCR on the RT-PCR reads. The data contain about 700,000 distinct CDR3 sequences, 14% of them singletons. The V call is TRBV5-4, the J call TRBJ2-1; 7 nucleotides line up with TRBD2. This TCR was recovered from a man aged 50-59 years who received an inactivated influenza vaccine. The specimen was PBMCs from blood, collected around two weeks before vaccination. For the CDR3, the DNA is TGTGCCAGCAGCTTCGGGACTAACCTTCGTTCTGAGCAGTTCTTC. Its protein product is CASSFGTNLRSEQFF. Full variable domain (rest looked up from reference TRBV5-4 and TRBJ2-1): ETGVTQSPTHLIKTRGQQVTLRCSSQSGHNTVSWYQQALGQGPQFIFQYYREEENGRGNFPPRFSGLQFPNYSSELNVNALELDDSALYLCASSFGTNLRSEQFFGPGTRLTVL.